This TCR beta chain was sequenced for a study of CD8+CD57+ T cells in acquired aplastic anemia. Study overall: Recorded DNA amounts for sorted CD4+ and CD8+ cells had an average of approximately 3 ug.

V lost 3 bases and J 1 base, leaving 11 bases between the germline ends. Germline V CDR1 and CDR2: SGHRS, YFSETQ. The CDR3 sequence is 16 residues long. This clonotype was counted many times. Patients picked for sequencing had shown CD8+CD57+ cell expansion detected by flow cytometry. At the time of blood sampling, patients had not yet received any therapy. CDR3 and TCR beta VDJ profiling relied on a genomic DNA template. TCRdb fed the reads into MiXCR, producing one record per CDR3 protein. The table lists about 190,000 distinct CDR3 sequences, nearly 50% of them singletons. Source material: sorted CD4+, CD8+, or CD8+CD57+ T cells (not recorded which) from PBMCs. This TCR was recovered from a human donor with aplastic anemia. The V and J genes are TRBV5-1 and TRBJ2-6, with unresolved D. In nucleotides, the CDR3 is TGCGCCAGCAGCTCAGTTGGAGTATCTGGGGCCAACGTCCTGACTTTC. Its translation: CASSSVGVSGANVLTF.